A selection of T cell receptor beta chains follows, all from one sample in a study of cytomegalovirus exposure and HLA in healthy donors. Method: immunoSEQ multiplex PCR; TCRdb's copy keeps in-frame clones and lacks some. The profile shows some 140,000 clones, around 72% of them singletons. Sequences were obtained from PBMCs. The receptors shown here come from a woman aged 40 to 50 in good health and CMV-seronegative. Each CDR3 is given with its conserved first and last residue. The order of the fields is V gene, D gene, CDR3 length, clone size, J gene, CDR3 protein, CDR3 DNA. A D gene is named only where the DNA matches it firmly. The listing skips clone size in some rows; elsewhere it reads once, few, many or a size class.

V gene: TRBV6-4; D gene: .; CDR3 length: 15; clone size: .; J gene: TRBJ2-1; CDR3 protein: CASSATSGAYNEQFF; CDR3 DNA: TGTGCCAGCAGCGCGACTAGTGGGGCGTACAATGAGCAGTTCTTC
V gene: TRBV7-9; D gene: TRBD2; CDR3 length: 14; clone size: .; J gene: TRBJ2-2; CDR3 protein: CASSTGTSSGELFF; CDR3 DNA: TGTGCCAGCAGCACCGGGACTAGCTCCGGGGAGCTGTTTTTT
V gene: TRBV7-3; D gene: .; CDR3 length: 22; clone size: .; J gene: TRBJ1-5; CDR3 protein: CASSSRTARNNSIRYSNQPQHF; CDR3 DNA: TGTGCCAGCAGCTCGAGGACAGCGCGGAATAACTCGATCAGATATAGCAATCAGCCCCAGCATTTT
V gene: TRBV4-1; D gene: TRBD2; CDR3 length: 19; clone size: .; J gene: TRBJ2-3; CDR3 protein: CASGQDLLAGTSPTDTQYF; CDR3 DNA: TGCGCCAGCGGCCAAGATCTCCTAGCCGGGACTAGCCCCACAGATACGCAGTATTTT
V gene: TRBV29-1; D gene: .; CDR3 length: 13; clone size: .; J gene: TRBJ2-7; CDR3 protein: CSASQGVGDEQYF; CDR3 DNA: TGCAGCGCCTCTCAGGGCGTCGGAGACGAGCAGTACTTC
V gene: TRBV12-5; D gene: .; CDR3 length: 14; clone size: .; J gene: TRBJ1-2; CDR3 protein: CASGGGGDGYGYTF; CDR3 DNA: TGTGCTAGTGGGGGAGGGGGGGACGGGTATGGCTACACCTTC
V gene: TRBV7-2; D gene: TRBD1; CDR3 length: 15; clone size: .; J gene: TRBJ1-4; CDR3 protein: CASSPDRVRGEKLFF; CDR3 DNA: TGTGCCAGCAGCCCAGACAGGGTCAGGGGTGAAAAACTGTTTTTT
V gene: TRBV7-9; D gene: .; CDR3 length: 17; clone size: .; J gene: TRBJ2-2; CDR3 protein: CAIITGAGYIAIGELFF; CDR3 DNA: TGTGCCATCATCACAGGGGCGGGGTATATCGCCATCGGGGAGCTGTTTTTT
V gene: TRBV5-4; D gene: TRBD1; CDR3 length: 15; clone size: once; J gene: TRBJ2-7; CDR3 protein: CASSFPGQGALEQYF; CDR3 DNA: TGTGCCAGCAGCTTCCCGGGACAGGGGGCGTTAGAGCAGTACTTC
V gene: TRBV19; D gene: TRBD2; CDR3 length: 15; clone size: .; J gene: TRBJ2-7; CDR3 protein: CASSPRTSGVYEQYF; CDR3 DNA: TGTGCCAGTAGTCCCCGGACTAGCGGGGTCTACGAGCAGTACTTC
V gene: TRBV7-9; D gene: TRBD1; CDR3 length: 15; clone size: .; J gene: TRBJ2-7; CDR3 protein: CASSHTDRGTYEQYF; CDR3 DNA: TGTGCCAGCAGCCACACGGACAGGGGAACGTACGAGCAGTACTTC
V gene: TRBV7-2; D gene: .; CDR3 length: 15; clone size: .; J gene: TRBJ2-5; CDR3 protein: CASSLGGGAVETQYF; CDR3 DNA: TGTGCCAGCAGCTTAGGAGGGGGGGCGGTTGAGACCCAGTACTTC
V gene: TRBV4-1; D gene: .; CDR3 length: 18; clone size: few; J gene: TRBJ1-4; CDR3 protein: CASSQAEAQGWIGEKLFF; CDR3 DNA: TGCGCCAGCAGCCAAGCCGAGGCCCAGGGATGGATTGGGGAAAAACTGTTTTTT
V gene: TRBV5-1; D gene: .; CDR3 length: 13; clone size: .; J gene: TRBJ1-1; CDR3 protein: CASSLDTDTEAFF; CDR3 DNA: TGCGCCAGCAGCTTGGATACAGACACTGAAGCTTTCTTT
V gene: TRBV15; D gene: .; CDR3 length: 12; clone size: .; J gene: TRBJ1-2; CDR3 protein: CATSRDWRGYTF; CDR3 DNA: TGTGCCACCAGCAGAGATTGGAGGGGCTACACCTTC
V gene: TRBV27; D gene: .; CDR3 length: 16; clone size: .; J gene: TRBJ1-4; CDR3 protein: CASSPGDGITNEKLFF; CDR3 DNA: TGTGCCAGCAGTCCCGGGGATGGGATAACTAATGAAAAACTGTTTTTT
V gene: TRBV5-1; D gene: .; CDR3 length: 15; clone size: .; J gene: TRBJ2-5; CDR3 protein: CASSLVRGGGETQYF; CDR3 DNA: TGCGCCAGCAGCTTGGTTCGAGGCGGCGGGGAGACCCAGTACTTC
V gene: TRBV5-1; D gene: TRBD2; CDR3 length: 14; clone size: few; J gene: TRBJ2-2; CDR3 protein: CASSLSLATGELFF; CDR3 DNA: TGCGCCAGCAGCCTTTCACTAGCGACCGGGGAGCTGTTTTTT
V gene: TRBV13; D gene: .; CDR3 length: 15; clone size: .; J gene: TRBJ1-1; CDR3 protein: CASSPKNRVNTEAFF; CDR3 DNA: TGTGCCAGCAGCCCCAAGAACAGGGTGAACACTGAAGCTTTCTTT
V gene: TRBV6-1; D gene: TRBD1; CDR3 length: 13; clone size: .; J gene: TRBJ1-1; CDR3 protein: CASSDHRGTEAFF; CDR3 DNA: TGTGCCAGCAGCGACCACAGGGGCACTGAAGCTTTCTTT
V gene: TRBV6-5; D gene: .; CDR3 length: 15; clone size: few; J gene: TRBJ1-1; CDR3 protein: CASSYQVGGNTEAFF; CDR3 DNA: TGTGCCAGCAGTTACCAGGTCGGGGGGAACACTGAAGCTTTCTTT
V gene: TRBV6-5; D gene: .; CDR3 length: 15; clone size: .; J gene: TRBJ2-5; CDR3 protein: CASSYSLSEGRTQYF; CDR3 DNA: TGTGCCAGCAGTTACTCACTTTCGGAGGGACGGACCCAGTACTTC